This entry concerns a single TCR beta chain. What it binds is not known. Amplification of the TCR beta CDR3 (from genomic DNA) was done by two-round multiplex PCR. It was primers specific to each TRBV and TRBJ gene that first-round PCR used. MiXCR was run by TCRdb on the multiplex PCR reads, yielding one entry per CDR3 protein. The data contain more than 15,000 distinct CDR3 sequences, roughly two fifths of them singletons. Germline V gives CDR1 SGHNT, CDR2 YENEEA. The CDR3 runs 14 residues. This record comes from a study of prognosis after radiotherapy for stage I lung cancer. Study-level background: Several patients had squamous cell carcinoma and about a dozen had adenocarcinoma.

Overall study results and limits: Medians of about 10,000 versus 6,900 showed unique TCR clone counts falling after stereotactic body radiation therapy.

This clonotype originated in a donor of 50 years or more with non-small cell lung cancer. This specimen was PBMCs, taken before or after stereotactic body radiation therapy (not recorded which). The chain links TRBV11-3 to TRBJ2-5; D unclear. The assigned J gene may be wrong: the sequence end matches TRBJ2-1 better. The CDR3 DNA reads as TGTGCCAGCAGCTTGTGGGGTCGGGCGGTTGAGCAGTTCTTC. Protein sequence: CASSLWGRAVEQFF.